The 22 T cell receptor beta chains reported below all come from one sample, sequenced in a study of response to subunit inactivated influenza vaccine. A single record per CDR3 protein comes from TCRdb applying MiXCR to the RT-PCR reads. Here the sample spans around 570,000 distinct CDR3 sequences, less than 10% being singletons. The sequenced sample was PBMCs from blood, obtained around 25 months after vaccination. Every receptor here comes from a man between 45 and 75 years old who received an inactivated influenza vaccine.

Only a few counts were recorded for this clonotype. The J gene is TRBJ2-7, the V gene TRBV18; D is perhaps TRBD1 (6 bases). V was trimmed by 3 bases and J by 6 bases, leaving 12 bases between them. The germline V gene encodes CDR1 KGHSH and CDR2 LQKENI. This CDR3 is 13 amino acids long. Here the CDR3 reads CASSPKQGSEQYF. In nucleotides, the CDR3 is TGTGCCAGCTCACCCAAACAGGGCTCCGAGCAGTACTTC.

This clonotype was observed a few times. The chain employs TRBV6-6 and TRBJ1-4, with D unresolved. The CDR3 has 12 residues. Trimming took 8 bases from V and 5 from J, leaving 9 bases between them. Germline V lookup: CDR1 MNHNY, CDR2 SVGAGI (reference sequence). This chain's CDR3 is CASRRPNEKLFF. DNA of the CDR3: TGTGCCAGCCGGCGTCCGAATGAAAAACTGTTTTTT.

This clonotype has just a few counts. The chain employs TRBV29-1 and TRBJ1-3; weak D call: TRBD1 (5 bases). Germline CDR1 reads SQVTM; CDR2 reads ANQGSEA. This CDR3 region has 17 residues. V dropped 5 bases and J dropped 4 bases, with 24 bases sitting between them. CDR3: CSVTGQGISGRGNTIYF. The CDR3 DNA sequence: TGCAGCGTTACTGGGCAGGGAATCTCCGGGAGGGGAAACACCATATATTTT.

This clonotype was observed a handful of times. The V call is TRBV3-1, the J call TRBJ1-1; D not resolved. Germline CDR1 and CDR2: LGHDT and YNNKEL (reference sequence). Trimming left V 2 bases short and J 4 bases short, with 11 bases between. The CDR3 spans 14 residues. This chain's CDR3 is CASSQLVGGTEAFF. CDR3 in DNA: TGTGCCAGCAGCCAACTTGTGGGAGGCACTGAAGCTTTCTTT.

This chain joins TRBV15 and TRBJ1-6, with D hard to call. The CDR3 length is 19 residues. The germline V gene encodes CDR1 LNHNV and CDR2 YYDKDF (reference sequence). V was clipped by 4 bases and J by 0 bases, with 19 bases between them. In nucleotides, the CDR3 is TGTGCCACCAGCAACCTTGATGGTTTCGCAAGCTCCTATAATTCACCCCTCCACTTT. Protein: CATSNLDGFASSYNSPLHF.

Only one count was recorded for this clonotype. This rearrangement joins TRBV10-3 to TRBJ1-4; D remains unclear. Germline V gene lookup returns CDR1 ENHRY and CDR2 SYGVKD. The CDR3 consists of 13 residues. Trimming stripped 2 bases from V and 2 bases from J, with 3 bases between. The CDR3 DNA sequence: TGTGCCATCAGTGAGGGGACTAATGAAAAACTGTTTTTT. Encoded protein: CAISEGTNEKLFF.

DNA for the CDR3: TGTGCCAGCAGCTTGCGTCGGGAGGGAGAAGCTTTCTTT. Translated, it gives CASSLRREGEAFF. V is TRBV5-5 and J is TRBJ1-1; D gene uncertain. Trimming took 1 base from V and 8 from J, leaving 12 bases between them. CDR1 and CDR2 (germline): SGHKS, YYEKEE (reference sequence). This CDR3 has 13 residues.

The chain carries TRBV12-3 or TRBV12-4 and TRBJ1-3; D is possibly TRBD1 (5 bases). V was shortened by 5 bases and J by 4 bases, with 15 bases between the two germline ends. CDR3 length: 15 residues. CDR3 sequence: CASSPYQGIGNTIYF. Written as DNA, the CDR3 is TGTGCCAGCAGTCCCTATCAGGGTATCGGAAACACCATATATTTT.

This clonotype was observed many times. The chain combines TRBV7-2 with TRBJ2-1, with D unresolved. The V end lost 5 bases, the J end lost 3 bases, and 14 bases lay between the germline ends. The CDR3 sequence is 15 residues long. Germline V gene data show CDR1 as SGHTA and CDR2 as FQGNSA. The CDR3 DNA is TGTGCCAGCAGCCCCACAGATTCCCGCTACAATGAGCAGTTCTTC. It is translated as CASSPTDSRYNEQFF.

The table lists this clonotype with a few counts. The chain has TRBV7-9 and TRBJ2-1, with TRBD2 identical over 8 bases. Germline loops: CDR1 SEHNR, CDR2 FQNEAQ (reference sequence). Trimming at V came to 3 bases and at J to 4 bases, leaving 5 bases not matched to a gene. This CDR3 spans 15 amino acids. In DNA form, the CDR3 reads TGTGCCAGCAGCTTCGGGGGGGCGAGGTACAATGAGCAGTTCTTC. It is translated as CASSFGGARYNEQFF.

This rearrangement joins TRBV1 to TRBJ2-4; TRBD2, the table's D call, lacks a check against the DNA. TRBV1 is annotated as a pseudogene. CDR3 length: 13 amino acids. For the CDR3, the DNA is TGCACCAGCAGCCGACTAGCGGGGAGGTTTCAGTACTTC. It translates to CTSSRLAGRFQYF.

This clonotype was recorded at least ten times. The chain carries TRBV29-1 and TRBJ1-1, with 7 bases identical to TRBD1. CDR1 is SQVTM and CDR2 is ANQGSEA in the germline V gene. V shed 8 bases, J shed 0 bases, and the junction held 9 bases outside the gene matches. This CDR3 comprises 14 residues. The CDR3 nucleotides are TGCAGCACATCCTCGGGACAGATGAACACTGAAGCTTTCTTT. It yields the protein CSTSSGQMNTEAFF.

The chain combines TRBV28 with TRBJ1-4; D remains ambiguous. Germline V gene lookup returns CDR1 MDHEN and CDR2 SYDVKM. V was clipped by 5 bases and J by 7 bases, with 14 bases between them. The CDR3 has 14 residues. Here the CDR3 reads CASSPTGEVEKLFF. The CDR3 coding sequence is TGTGCCAGCAGTCCTACTGGGGAGGTTGAAAAACTGTTTTTT.

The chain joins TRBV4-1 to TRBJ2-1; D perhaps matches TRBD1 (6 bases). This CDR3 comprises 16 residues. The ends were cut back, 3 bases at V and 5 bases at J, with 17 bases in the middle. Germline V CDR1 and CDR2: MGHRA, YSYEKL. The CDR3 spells CASSHPLLYRDNEQFF. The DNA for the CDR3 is TGCGCCAGCAGCCATCCCCTCCTATACAGGGACAATGAGCAGTTCTTC.

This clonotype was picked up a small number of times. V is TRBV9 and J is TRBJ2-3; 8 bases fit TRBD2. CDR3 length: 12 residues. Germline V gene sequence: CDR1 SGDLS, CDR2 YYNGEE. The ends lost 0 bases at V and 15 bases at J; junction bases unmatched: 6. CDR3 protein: CASSVVSGTQYF. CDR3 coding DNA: TGTGCCAGCAGCGTAGTTAGCGGGACCCAATATTTT.

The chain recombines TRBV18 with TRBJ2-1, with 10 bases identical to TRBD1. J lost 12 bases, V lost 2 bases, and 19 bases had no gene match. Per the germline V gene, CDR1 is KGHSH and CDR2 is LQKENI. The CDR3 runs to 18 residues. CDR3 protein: CASSPSLLPGQGIEGQFF. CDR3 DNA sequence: TGTGCCAGCTCACCAAGTCTTCTGCCGGGACAGGGGATAGAGGGGCAGTTCTTC.

The DNA of the CDR3 is TGCGCCAGCAACTGGGTCGGAGGGGAATCTGAAGCTTTCTTT. Its protein is CASNWVGGESEAFF. The J gene is TRBJ1-1, the V gene TRBV5-1; TRBD1 is a possible D gene (5 bases). Trimming pared 6 bases from V and 6 bases from J, leaving 18 bases between. The CDR3 loop spans 14 amino acids. Per germline, CDR1 SGHRS and CDR2 YFSETQ.

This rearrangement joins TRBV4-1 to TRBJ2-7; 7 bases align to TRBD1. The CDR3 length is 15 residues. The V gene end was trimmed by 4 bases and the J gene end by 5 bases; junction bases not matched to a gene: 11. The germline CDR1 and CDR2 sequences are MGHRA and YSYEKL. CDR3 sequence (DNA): TGCGCCAGCAGCCGATTACAGGGGTTTGGGGACGAGCAGTACTTC. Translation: CASSRLQGFGDEQYF.

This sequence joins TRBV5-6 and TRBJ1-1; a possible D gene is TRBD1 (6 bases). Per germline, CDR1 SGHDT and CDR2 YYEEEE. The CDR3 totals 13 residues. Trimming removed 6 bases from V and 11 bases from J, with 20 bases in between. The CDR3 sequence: CASTPGGIEVAFF. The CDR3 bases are TGTGCCAGCACCCCTGGGGGCATCGAAGTGGCTTTCTTT. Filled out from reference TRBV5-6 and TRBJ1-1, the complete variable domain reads DAGVTQSPTHLIKTRGQQVTLRCSPKSGHDTVSWYQQALGQGPQFIFQYYEEEERQRGNFPDRFSGHQFPNYSSELNVNALLLGDSALYLCASTPGGIEVAFFGQGTRLTVV.

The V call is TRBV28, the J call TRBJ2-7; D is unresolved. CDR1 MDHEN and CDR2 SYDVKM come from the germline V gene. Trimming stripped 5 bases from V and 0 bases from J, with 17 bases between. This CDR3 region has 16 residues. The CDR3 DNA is TGTGCCAGCAGTGTTAACCCGGTAGTACCCTCCTACGAGCAGTACTTC. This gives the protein CASSVNPVVPSYEQYF.

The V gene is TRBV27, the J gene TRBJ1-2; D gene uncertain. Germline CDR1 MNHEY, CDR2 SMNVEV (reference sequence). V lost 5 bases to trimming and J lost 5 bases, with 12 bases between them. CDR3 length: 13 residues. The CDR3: CASSPEGWYGYTF. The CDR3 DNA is TGTGCCAGCAGTCCAGAGGGCTGGTATGGCTACACCTTC.

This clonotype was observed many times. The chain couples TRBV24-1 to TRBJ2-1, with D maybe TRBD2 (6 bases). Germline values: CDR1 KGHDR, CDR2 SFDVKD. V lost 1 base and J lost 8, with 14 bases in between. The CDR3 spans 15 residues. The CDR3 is CATSDFRLAFDEQFF. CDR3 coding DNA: TGTGCCACCAGTGATTTCCGGCTAGCGTTCGATGAGCAGTTCTTC.